This is a list of T cell receptor beta chains from one sample in a study of blood T cell repertoires in COVID-19. Libraries were prepared by immunoSEQ multiplex PCR; TCRdb keeps only in-frame clonotypes and omits some of them. Of 270,000 or so clones listed, roughly nine tenths are singletons. Sequencing used peripheral blood. The receptors here all came from a man aged 35 to 55 with active or convalescent COVID-19. CDR3s include the opening cysteine and the closing phenylalanine or tryptophan. A D gene is named only where the DNA matches it firmly. Size values are once, few and many counts, or a class for expanded clones, and some rows have none.

v_gene: TRBV19
abundance: .
d_gene: TRBD1
j_gene: TRBJ1-2
CDR3nt: TGTGCCAGTAAGGCGGAGGACAGGGACAACTATGGCTACACCTTC
CDR3aa: CASKAEDRDNYGYTF

v_gene: TRBV5-4
abundance: once
d_gene: TRBD2
j_gene: TRBJ2-1
CDR3nt: TGTGCCAGCAGCCCCTCATCGGGAGGGATTTTCAATGAGCAGTTCTTC
CDR3aa: CASSPSSGGIFNEQFF

v_gene: TRBV3-1/TRBV3-2
abundance: .
d_gene: .
j_gene: TRBJ1-2
CDR3nt: TGTGCCAGCAGCCAAGATCTACGGTCCTATGGCTACACCTTC
CDR3aa: CASSQDLRSYGYTF

v_gene: TRBV30
abundance: .
d_gene: TRBD2
j_gene: TRBJ2-1
CDR3nt: TGTGCCTGGGCGTTGGGGGAGGGCCGAACTTATGAGCAGTTCTTC
CDR3aa: CAWALGEGRTYEQFF

v_gene: TRBV3-1/TRBV3-2
abundance: once
d_gene: .
j_gene: TRBJ2-7
CDR3nt: TGTGCCAGCAGCCAAGCAGCAGGTCACGAGCAGTACTTC
CDR3aa: CASSQAAGHEQYF

v_gene: TRBV7-9
abundance: .
d_gene: TRBD1
j_gene: TRBJ2-1
CDR3nt: TGTGCCAGCAGCTGGGGACAGGGGGAGGGTAATGAGCAGTTCTTC
CDR3aa: CASSWGQGEGNEQFF

v_gene: TRBV6-1
abundance: .
d_gene: .
j_gene: TRBJ1-2
CDR3nt: TGTGCCAGCAATGAACCAGGGGCTCGGGGCGGCTACACCTTC
CDR3aa: CASNEPGARGGYTF

v_gene: TRBV19
abundance: few
d_gene: .
j_gene: TRBJ2-3
CDR3nt: TGTGCCAGTACCCGAAATGAACTCCCCCATAGCACAGATACGCAGTATTTT
CDR3aa: CASTRNELPHSTDTQYF

v_gene: TRBV2
abundance: .
d_gene: TRBD1
j_gene: TRBJ2-3
CDR3nt: TGTGCCAGCAGTCCCACACAGGGGGATACGCAGTATTTT
CDR3aa: CASSPTQGDTQYF

v_gene: TRBV6-5
abundance: once
d_gene: .
j_gene: TRBJ2-3
CDR3nt: TGTGCCAGCAGTCTCCGGAGCACAGATACGCAGTATTTT
CDR3aa: CASSLRSTDTQYF

v_gene: TRBV30
abundance: .
d_gene: .
j_gene: TRBJ1-4
CDR3nt: TGTGCCTGGAGGGAGTCCCCCCCTGGGAAACTGTTTTTT
CDR3aa: CAWRESPPGKLFF

v_gene: TRBV7-6
abundance: .
d_gene: TRBD1
j_gene: TRBJ2-7
CDR3nt: TGTGCCAGCAGCTTAGCGTATTCACGGGACAGGGGAGGGTCCGAGCAGTACTTC
CDR3aa: CASSLAYSRDRGGSEQYF

v_gene: TRBV7-2
abundance: .
d_gene: .
j_gene: TRBJ1-2
CDR3nt: TGTGCCAGCAGCTTAGAGCGAGGGGGTTTGGTTGGCTACACCTTC
CDR3aa: CASSLERGGLVGYTF

v_gene: TRBV7-9
abundance: .
d_gene: TRBD1
j_gene: TRBJ1-2
CDR3nt: TGTGCCAGCAGCCGGACAGGGGGCTTGAACTATGGCTACACCTTC
CDR3aa: CASSRTGGLNYGYTF

v_gene: TRBV29-1
abundance: .
d_gene: .
j_gene: TRBJ2-5
CDR3nt: TGCAGCGCCGGACAGAAAAGCCCTGAGACCCAGTACTTC
CDR3aa: CSAGQKSPETQYF

v_gene: TRBV21-1
abundance: .
d_gene: .
j_gene: TRBJ1-6
CDR3nt: TGTGCCAGCAGCTGCCGGGAGGCAGGGGGCTTACGATCACCCCTCCACTTT
CDR3aa: CASSCREAGGLRSPLHF

v_gene: TRBV5-6
abundance: .
d_gene: .
j_gene: TRBJ1-5
CDR3nt: TGTGCCAGCAGGGTCGGGGGGCTAGGAAGCAATCAGCCCCAGCATTTT
CDR3aa: CASRVGGLGSNQPQHF

v_gene: TRBV29-1
abundance: few
d_gene: TRBD1
j_gene: TRBJ2-5
CDR3nt: TGCAGCGTGGACAGGGACAGTTCGCCAGAGACCCAGTACTTC
CDR3aa: CSVDRDSSPETQYF

v_gene: TRBV5-6
abundance: .
d_gene: .
j_gene: TRBJ2-5
CDR3nt: TGTGCCAGCAGCCCGGAGGGCGGCCCTTGGGGGACCCAGTACTTC
CDR3aa: CASSPEGGPWGTQYF

v_gene: TRBV21-1
abundance: .
d_gene: .
j_gene: TRBJ2-1
CDR3nt: TGTGCCAGCAAGGAAGGCCTAGCTACCGATGAGCAGTTCTTC
CDR3aa: CASKEGLATDEQFF

v_gene: TRBV2
abundance: .
d_gene: TRBD1
j_gene: TRBJ2-2
CDR3nt: TGTGCCAGCAGGGGACAGGAGGACCTCGCCGGGGAGCTGTTTTTT
CDR3aa: CASRGQEDLAGELFF

v_gene: TRBV9
abundance: .
d_gene: TRBD1
j_gene: TRBJ2-3
CDR3nt: TGTGCCAGCAGCGTAGGGGGACAGGGGTGGGATACGCAGTATTTT
CDR3aa: CASSVGGQGWDTQYF

v_gene: TRBV4-1
abundance: .
d_gene: TRBD1
j_gene: TRBJ2-4
CDR3nt: TGCGCCAGCAGCCAGGAGGTTGAGACAGGGGTCCAAAACATTCAGTACTTC
CDR3aa: CASSQEVETGVQNIQYF

v_gene: TRBV4-1
abundance: once
d_gene: .
j_gene: TRBJ2-7
CDR3nt: TGCGCCAGCAGCCAAGATCTTCACGAGCAGTACTTC
CDR3aa: CASSQDLHEQYF

v_gene: TRBV6-1
abundance: .
d_gene: .
j_gene: TRBJ1-5
CDR3nt: TGTGCCAGCAGTGACCCGTGGGGGCCAGGCCAGCCCCAGCATTTT
CDR3aa: CASSDPWGPGQPQHF

v_gene: TRBV4-1
abundance: .
d_gene: TRBD2
j_gene: TRBJ2-3
CDR3nt: TGCGCCAGCAGCCCGGGACTAGCGAAGGGGGTCTATAGCACAGATACGCAGTATTTT
CDR3aa: CASSPGLAKGVYSTDTQYF

v_gene: TRBV4-2
abundance: .
d_gene: .
j_gene: TRBJ2-1
CDR3nt: TGTGCCAGCAGCCAAGCGGGTAGGCAGTTCTTC
CDR3aa: CASSQAGRQFF

v_gene: TRBV19
abundance: few
d_gene: TRBD1
j_gene: TRBJ1-1
CDR3nt: TGTGCCAGTAGTATAGGGACAGGGTCTATACGGGAAGCTTTCTTT
CDR3aa: CASSIGTGSIREAFF

v_gene: TRBV11-2
abundance: .
d_gene: .
j_gene: TRBJ1-2
CDR3nt: TGTGCCAGCAGCTTAAACTTCGAGAGCCGCTACACCTTC
CDR3aa: CASSLNFESRYTF

v_gene: TRBV6-5
abundance: .
d_gene: TRBD2
j_gene: TRBJ2-7
CDR3nt: TGTGCCAGCACCCCAGCGGGGTCAACCAACGAGCAGTACTTC
CDR3aa: CASTPAGSTNEQYF

v_gene: TRBV11-3
abundance: .
d_gene: TRBD2
j_gene: TRBJ2-3
CDR3nt: TGTGCCAGCAGCGGTCTAGCGGGAGAATCAGATACGCAGTATTTT
CDR3aa: CASSGLAGESDTQYF

v_gene: TRBV18
abundance: once
d_gene: .
j_gene: TRBJ1-1
CDR3nt: TGTGCCAGCTCACCACCAGGGGGTAGTGTGACTGAAGCTTTCTTT
CDR3aa: CASSPPGGSVTEAFF

v_gene: TRBV30
abundance: .
d_gene: TRBD2
j_gene: TRBJ2-7
CDR3nt: TGTGCCTGGAGTGGCGGGGGGCGGGAGGCCTACGAGCAGTACTTC
CDR3aa: CAWSGGGREAYEQYF

v_gene: TRBV6-1
abundance: .
d_gene: .
j_gene: TRBJ1-2
CDR3nt: TGTGCCAGCAGTGAGCGCAATAACTATGGCTACACCTTC
CDR3aa: CASSERNNYGYTF

v_gene: TRBV11-3
abundance: .
d_gene: .
j_gene: TRBJ1-2
CDR3nt: TGTGCCAGCAGCAGACAGGAGGACTACTATGGCTACACCTTC
CDR3aa: CASSRQEDYYGYTF

v_gene: TRBV2
abundance: .
d_gene: TRBD1
j_gene: TRBJ2-5
CDR3nt: TGTGCCAGCAGTGGGACAGGAGCGGAAGGGACCCAGTACTTC
CDR3aa: CASSGTGAEGTQYF

v_gene: TRBV2
abundance: once
d_gene: .
j_gene: TRBJ2-6
CDR3nt: TGTGCCAGCAGTGGGACTTCTGGGGCCAACGTCCTGACTTTC
CDR3aa: CASSGTSGANVLTF

v_gene: TRBV7-9
abundance: .
d_gene: .
j_gene: TRBJ2-1
CDR3nt: TGTGCCAGCAGCCCCCCTGGCGGGACTTCCAATGAGCAGTTCTTC
CDR3aa: CASSPPGGTSNEQFF

v_gene: TRBV7-2
abundance: few
d_gene: .
j_gene: TRBJ2-2
CDR3nt: TGTGCCAGCAGCCCCTACACCGGGGAGCTGTTTTTT
CDR3aa: CASSPYTGELFF

v_gene: TRBV11-3
abundance: .
d_gene: .
j_gene: TRBJ2-5
CDR3nt: TGTGCCAGCAGCGATTTTTTCGGACAGCAAGAGACCCAGTACTTC
CDR3aa: CASSDFFGQQETQYF

v_gene: TRBV3-1/TRBV3-2
abundance: .
d_gene: TRBD2
j_gene: TRBJ2-1
CDR3nt: TGTGCCAGCAGCTCCCGACTAGCCAATGAGCAGTTCTTC
CDR3aa: CASSSRLANEQFF

v_gene: TRBV7-9
abundance: .
d_gene: .
j_gene: TRBJ2-5
CDR3nt: TGTGCCAGCAGCTTGACTAATGACCAAGAGACCCAGTACTTC
CDR3aa: CASSLTNDQETQYF

v_gene: TRBV7-3
abundance: .
d_gene: TRBD1
j_gene: TRBJ1-6
CDR3nt: TGTGCCAGCAGCTTAATCCCCATGGGACAGGGGGAACTGAATTCACCCCTCCACTTT
CDR3aa: CASSLIPMGQGELNSPLHF

v_gene: TRBV7-2
abundance: .
d_gene: .
j_gene: TRBJ1-2
CDR3nt: TGTGCCAGCAGCCCGAACAGGGTCGGCTACACCTTC
CDR3aa: CASSPNRVGYTF

v_gene: TRBV15
abundance: .
d_gene: .
j_gene: TRBJ2-7
CDR3nt: TGTGCCACCAGCAGAGGGGGCGCCTACGGGTCCTACGAGCAGTACTTC
CDR3aa: CATSRGGAYGSYEQYF

v_gene: TRBV6-6
abundance: .
d_gene: TRBD1
j_gene: TRBJ2-7
CDR3nt: TGTGCCAGCAGTTTAGACAGGGATTTCTCCTACGAGCAGTACTTC
CDR3aa: CASSLDRDFSYEQYF

v_gene: TRBV6-6
abundance: .
d_gene: TRBD1
j_gene: TRBJ2-3
CDR3nt: TGTGCCAGCACAGACAGGGACGATACGCAGTATTTT
CDR3aa: CASTDRDDTQYF

v_gene: TRBV11-2
abundance: .
d_gene: TRBD2
j_gene: TRBJ2-7
CDR3nt: TGTGCCAGCAGCTTTGTAGCCGGGATTGGACTAGCGGCCTCCTACGAGCAGTACTTC
CDR3aa: CASSFVAGIGLAASYEQYF

v_gene: TRBV19
abundance: .
d_gene: TRBD1
j_gene: TRBJ1-5
CDR3nt: TGTGCCAGTAGTCCGGGACAGGGGGCCGTAGGGCCCCAGCATTTT
CDR3aa: CASSPGQGAVGPQHF

v_gene: TRBV19
abundance: .
d_gene: .
j_gene: TRBJ2-5
CDR3nt: TGTGCCAGTAGTATTGGGGCGGGACCCTTTCTCCAAGAGACCCAGTACTTC
CDR3aa: CASSIGAGPFLQETQYF

v_gene: TRBV5-1
abundance: .
d_gene: .
j_gene: TRBJ1-6
CDR3nt: TGCGCCAGCAGTCAGAACAGCCGGACTGAATATTCACCCCTCCACTTT
CDR3aa: CASSQNSRTEYSPLHF